This T cell receptor beta chain was documented in a study of blood T cell repertoires in COVID-19. Individuals drawn from under 30 US areas were about 18 to 100 years old. The sample holds one count of this clone. Measured with immunoSEQ multiplex PCR; TCRdb has only the in-frame clones, and not every one. Of under 150,000 clones in the sample, 70% to 90% are singletons; the top ten hold approximately 1.3%. The CDR3 totals 14 residues. Germline CDR1 reads SGHNT; CDR2 reads YYREEE (reference sequence). V lost 2 bases and J 4 bases, leaving 11 bases between the germline ends. Sequenced material: PBMCs or T cells enriched from blood (not recorded which). The TCR sequence derives from a woman in her 30s with acute COVID-19. The rearrangement links TRBV5-4 to TRBJ2-3, with a weak D call TRBD2 (5 bases). The CDR3 here is CASSLIERADTQYF. The CDR3 DNA reads TGTGCCAGCAGCTTAATAGAGAGGGCAGATACGCAGTATTTT. Full variable domain (outside the CDR3, taken from reference TRBV5-4 and TRBJ2-3): ETGVTQSPTHLIKTRGQQVTLRCSSQSGHNTVSWYQQALGQGPQFIFQYYREEENGRGNFPPRFSGLQFPNYSSELNVNALELDDSALYLCASSLIERADTQYFGPGTRLTVL.